This T cell receptor beta chain was sequenced in a study of early T cells in non-severe SARS-CoV-2 infection. Germline V gene sequence: CDR1 GTSNPN, CDR2 SVGIG (reference sequence). CDR3 length: 15 residues. Attachment of unique molecular identifiers was made to individual cDNA molecules. TCRdb reprocessed the 5' RACE reads via MiXCR and lists one record per CDR3 protein. The sample records around 84,000 distinct CDR3 sequences, approximately 14% being singletons. Remarks on this clonotype: Given a much more abundant clone one base away, this may be a read error.

This chain links TRBV30 with TRBJ2-1; 8 bases line up with TRBD2. This sequence was found in an adult who was a healthcare worker with PCR-confirmed SARS-CoV-2 infection or an uninfected control (not recorded which). Sequencing was performed on whole blood. Here the CDR3 DNA reads TGTGCCTGGATCCAAGCGGGAGCCACCTACGATGAGCAGTTCTTC. It yields the protein CAWIQAGATYDEQFF.